Listed below are T cell receptor beta chains from one sample, sequenced in a study of blood T cells in healthy people across ages. TCRdb ran MiXCR on the 5' RACE reads and lists one entry per CDR3 protein. The table records approximately 810,000 distinct CDR3 sequences, about 28% of them present only once. Sequencing was carried out using blood. The receptors here all came from a woman older than 75 in good health. CDR3s include the opening cysteine and the closing phenylalanine or tryptophan. The D gene is left open where the match is weak. Some rows have no size entry. The others give once, few or many, or a class for an expanded clone.

v_gene	abundance	j_gene	len	d_gene	CDR3nt	CDR3aa
TRBV6-1	many	TRBJ2-1	13	.	TGTGCCAGCAGTGAACAGGGGTGGGGTGAGCAGTTCTTC	CASSEQGWGEQFF
TRBV7-9	.	TRBJ1-2	15	.	TGTGCCAGCAGCGTAGCTACGGAGGGGAACTATGGCTACACCTTC	CASSVATEGNYGYTF
TRBV27	.	TRBJ2-1	14	TRBD1	TGTGCCAGCAAATCCGGGACAGGGGACAATGAGCAGTTCTTC	CASKSGTGDNEQFF
TRBV29-1	few	TRBJ1-1	13	.	TGCAGCCATCGAACCGACAGATACACTGAAGCTTTCTTT	CSHRTDRYTEAFF
TRBV18	many	TRBJ2-1	18	TRBD2	TGTGCCAGCTCACCAAGTCTTGTAGCGGGGGCCGGGGGTCATGAGCAGTTCTTC	CASSPSLVAGAGGHEQFF
TRBV10-3	.	TRBJ1-1	13	.	TGTGCCATCAGTGCGGACGGGAACACTGAAGCTTTCTTT	CAISADGNTEAFF
TRBV20-1	.	TRBJ2-7	12	.	TGCAGTGCTAGCCCAGCAGTAGACGAGCAGTACTTC	CSASPAVDEQYF
TRBV7-2	few	TRBJ1-1	16	TRBD1	TGTGCCAGCAGCTTAGCCGGGACAGGGGCATACACTGAAGCTTTCTTT	CASSLAGTGAYTEAFF
TRBV30	.	TRBJ2-7	14	.	TGTGCCTGGAGTGGGGCAGTTGTGGGCTACGAGCAGTACTTC	CAWSGAVVGYEQYF
TRBV12-3/TRBV12-4	many	TRBJ2-3	14	.	TGTGCCAGCAGCTCGGGACGGAGCAGGGGTACGCAGTATTTT	CASSSGRSRGTQYF
TRBV5-1	.	TRBJ2-1	17	.	TGCGCCAGCAGCCTCCGGGAACCGACGAGCTCCTACAATGAGCAGTTCTTC	CASSLREPTSSYNEQFF
TRBV6-5	few	TRBJ1-2	16	TRBD1	TGTGCCAGCAGTTACTCTGGGACAGGGGCCAACTATGGCTACACCTTC	CASSYSGTGANYGYTF
TRBV6-1	.	TRBJ2-7	19	TRBD2	TGTGCCAGCAGTAGGAGGACTAGCGGGGGGTCCTCAATCTCCTACGAGCAGTACTTC	CASSRRTSGGSSISYEQYF
TRBV3-1	few	TRBJ2-5	12	.	TGTGCCAGCAGCCAAGAATGGGAGACCCAGTACTTC	CASSQEWETQYF
TRBV6-1	many	TRBJ1-1	18	.	TGTGCCAGCAGTAGAGGGGCCGGCAGGGATAAGATGAACACTGAAGCTTTCTTT	CASSRGAGRDKMNTEAFF
TRBV2	few	TRBJ1-5	17	TRBD1	TGTGCCAGCAGTGAAGGGGCGGTGACAGGGGGCGTTCAGCCCCAGCATTTT	CASSEGAVTGGVQPQHF
TRBV7-2	.	TRBJ1-1	15	.	TGTGCCAGCATCCTAAACGGGGGCCCCACAGAGGAAGCTTTCTTT	CASILNGGPTEEAFF
TRBV12-3/TRBV12-4	few	TRBJ1-1	15	TRBD1	TGTGCCAGCAGACCAAAGACAGGGGAATTCACTGAAGCTTTCTTT	CASRPKTGEFTEAFF
TRBV12-3/TRBV12-4	many	TRBJ2-3	17	TRBD2	TGTGCCAGCAGTTCAGGCGGGGGGGTTTCCGGCACAGATACGCAGTATTTT	CASSSGGGVSGTDTQYF
TRBV5-1	many	TRBJ2-6	19	.	TGCGCCAGCAGCTCCGAGCCCAGGGGACGGCACTCTGGGGCCAACGTCCTGACTTTC	CASSSEPRGRHSGANVLTF
TRBV6-2/TRBV6-3	.	TRBJ2-3	16	TRBD2	TGTGCCAGCGCCCACGGACTAGCGGGGAAAACAGATACGCAGTATTTT	CASAHGLAGKTDTQYF
TRBV7-9	.	TRBJ2-2	14	TRBD2	TGTGCCAGCAGCCTAGCGGGGTCCGACGGGGAGCTGTTTTTT	CASSLAGSDGELFF
TRBV7-2	few	TRBJ1-1	15	TRBD1	TGTGCCAGCAGCGACAGGGGACAGGTGAACACTGAAGCTTTCTTT	CASSDRGQVNTEAFF
TRBV20-1	.	TRBJ2-3	13	.	TGCAGTGCTAATACGGGGAGCGCAGATACGCAGTATTTT	CSANTGSADTQYF
TRBV12-3/TRBV12-4	.	TRBJ2-3	14	.	TGTGCCAGCACAGTTTACGGTAGCACAGGTACGCAGTATTTT	CASTVYGSTGTQYF
TRBV4-2	many	TRBJ2-3	15	TRBD1	TGTGCCAGCAGCCAGGGGGACAGGGAGGCAGATACGCAGTATTTT	CASSQGDREADTQYF
TRBV5-4	many	TRBJ2-5	16	TRBD2	TGTGCCAGCAGCGAGGGGACTAGCGGGGGGGCTGAGACCCAGTACTTC	CASSEGTSGGAETQYF
TRBV6-5	.	TRBJ1-1	16	.	TGTGCCAGCAGTTACATGGCTCTGGGGGCGAACACTGAAGCTTTCTTT	CASSYMALGANTEAFF
TRBV7-2	.	TRBJ2-3	16	.	TGTGCCAGCAGCTTAGCGGAGAATAGCGGCACAGATACGCAGTATTTT	CASSLAENSGTDTQYF
TRBV6-2/TRBV6-3	.	TRBJ1-1	15	.	TGTGCCAGCAGTCGAAGACAGACACTGAACACTGAAGCTTTCTTT	CASSRRQTLNTEAFF
TRBV7-8	many	TRBJ2-7	13	.	TGTGCCAGCGGGCGGATCCGGAGGGACGAGCAGTACTTC	CASGRIRRDEQYF
TRBV12-3/TRBV12-4	.	TRBJ2-3	15	.	TGTGCCAGCAGTTTTAGCGGCGTGGGGTCAGATGCGCAGTATTTT	CASSFSGVGSDAQYF
TRBV6-2/TRBV6-3	many	TRBJ2-5	15	TRBD1	TGTGCCAGCAGTTCTCCGGGACAGGGCGCAGAGACCCAGTACTTC	CASSSPGQGAETQYF
TRBV7-2	few	TRBJ2-2	13	.	TGTGCCAGCAGCTTAGGCCTTGGAAGGGAGCTGTTTTTT	CASSLGLGRELFF
TRBV5-4	few	TRBJ2-7	13	.	TGTGCCAGCAGGTACGACATGAACAGCGAGCAGTACTTC	CASRYDMNSEQYF
TRBV7-9	few	TRBJ1-2	17	.	TGTGCCAGCAGCCCTCCGCCTGGCGGGGGGGGAAACTATGGCTACACCTTC	CASSPPPGGGGNYGYTF
TRBV7-2	.	TRBJ2-7	15	.	TGTGCCAGCAGCCTAACCGGGACAAGAGGGACCGAGCAGTACTTC	CASSLTGTRGTEQYF
TRBV18	.	TRBJ1-4	14	.	TGTGCCGGCTCACCGCGGGTAGCTAGGGAAAAACTGTTTTTT	CAGSPRVAREKLFF
TRBV7-2	many	TRBJ2-5	14	.	TGTGCCAGCAGCTTTTTCGGTCGGGTAGAGACCCAGTACTTC	CASSFFGRVETQYF
TRBV30	.	TRBJ1-2	11	.	TGTGCCTGGAGTGTAGGGTTCGGCTACACCTTC	CAWSVGFGYTF
TRBV7-2	many	TRBJ2-1	17	TRBD2	TGTGCCAGCAGCGCCCCCGGGGGCGGGGGGGCCAAGAATGAGCAGTTCTTC	CASSAPGGGGAKNEQFF
TRBV5-1	.	TRBJ1-1	15	.	TGCGCCAGCAGCCCCGGACGGAACATGAACACTGAAGCTTTCTTT	CASSPGRNMNTEAFF
TRBV12-3/TRBV12-4	.	TRBJ2-2	15	.	TGTGCCAGCAGTTTAGCTGGGCAGTCCATCGGGGAGCTGTTTTTT	CASSLAGQSIGELFF
TRBV12-3/TRBV12-4	many	TRBJ1-4	14	TRBD1	TGTGCCAGCAGAAGGACAGGGATATTTGAAAAACTGTTTTTT	CASRRTGIFEKLFF
TRBV6-2/TRBV6-3	.	TRBJ1-1	15	.	TGTGCCAGCAGTTATTCGGGCAGGTTGAACACTGAAGCTTTCTTT	CASSYSGRLNTEAFF
TRBV7-9	few	TRBJ2-7	15	TRBD2	TGTGCCAGCAGCTTTGGGACTAGCGGGTTGGGCGAGCAGTACTTC	CASSFGTSGLGEQYF
TRBV30	few	TRBJ1-1	16	TRBD1	TGTGCCTGGAGTCAGACAGGGAGGATTTCTGACATTGAAGCTTTCTTT	CAWSQTGRISDIEAFF
TRBV10-3	many	TRBJ2-1	18	TRBD1	TGTGCCATCAGTGAGTCAGGGGCCGGGACAGGGCAGAGCAATGAGCAGTTCTTC	CAISESGAGTGQSNEQFF
TRBV24-1	few	TRBJ1-2	13	.	TGTGCCACCCAGCCGGGACGGGACTATGGCTACACCTTC	CATQPGRDYGYTF
TRBV11-2	many	TRBJ2-1	15	TRBD2	TGTGCCAGCAGCCACCCGGGGTCGGGGGGTAGGGAGCAGTTCTTC	CASSHPGSGGREQFF
TRBV20-1	many	TRBJ2-7	13	TRBD2	TGCAGTGCTAATAGCGGGGGCCGCTACGAGCAGTACTTC	CSANSGGRYEQYF
TRBV6-2/TRBV6-3	many	TRBJ1-5	15	.	TGTGCCAGCAGTGAGACATATCGGAGCAATCAGCCCCAGCATTTT	CASSETYRSNQPQHF
TRBV12-3/TRBV12-4	many	TRBJ1-2	15	.	TGTGCCAGCAGTCTGAATGGGGGAATGAACTATGGCTACACCTTC	CASSLNGGMNYGYTF
TRBV5-5	many	TRBJ1-1	14	.	TGTGCCAGCAGCTTAATACAGGGATGGGGAGAAGCTTTCTTT	CASSLIQGWGEAFF
TRBV6-5	.	TRBJ1-3	15	.	TGTGCCCGCACCACGGGGAGGGCGCCTGGAAACACCATATATTTT	CARTTGRAPGNTIYF
TRBV3-1	.	TRBJ1-6	15	TRBD1	TGTGCCAGCAGCGCTCGGACAGGGAGGAATTCACCCCTCCACTTT	CASSARTGRNSPLHF
TRBV28	once	TRBJ2-7	15	TRBD1	TGTGCCAGCAGCGAACGGGACAGGGTGGTCCACGAGCAGTACTTC	CASSERDRVVHEQYF
TRBV20-1	.	TRBJ2-5	13	TRBD1	TGCAGTGCTAGAGAGACAGGGGGAGAGACCCAGTACTTC	CSARETGGETQYF
TRBV3-1	few	TRBJ2-5	15	.	TGTGCCAGCAGCCAGAGGACGCAGGGAGGCGGGACCCAGTACTTC	CASSQRTQGGGTQYF